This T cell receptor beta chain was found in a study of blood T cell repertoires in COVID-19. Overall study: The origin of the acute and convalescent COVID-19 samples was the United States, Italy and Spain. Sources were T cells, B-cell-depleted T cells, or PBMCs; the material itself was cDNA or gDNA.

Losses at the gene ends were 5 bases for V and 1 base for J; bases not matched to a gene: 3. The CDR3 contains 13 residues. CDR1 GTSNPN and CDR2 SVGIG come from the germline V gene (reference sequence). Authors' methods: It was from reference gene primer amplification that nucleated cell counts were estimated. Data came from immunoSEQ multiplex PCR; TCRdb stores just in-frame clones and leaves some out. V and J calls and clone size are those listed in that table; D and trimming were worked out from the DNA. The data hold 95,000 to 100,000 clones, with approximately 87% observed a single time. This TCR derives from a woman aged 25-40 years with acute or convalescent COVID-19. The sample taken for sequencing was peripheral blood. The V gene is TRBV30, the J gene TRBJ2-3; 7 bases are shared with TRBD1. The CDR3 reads CAWATGGTDTQYF. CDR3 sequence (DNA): TGTGCCTGGGCCACAGGGGGCACAGATACGCAGTATTTT.